What follows is one T cell receptor beta chain and its context. Its target antigen remains unknown. Base-call qualities are not available, and no considerably larger clone is one nucleotide away. The immunoSEQ Assay was used to sequence TCR beta CDR3 regions from DNA. Turning to the authors' computational methods: To compute T cell density, TCR beta template counts were normalized to usable DNA, which was estimated by amplifying housekeeping genes. The preseqR package was used to estimate richness by extrapolating to 400,000 templates for PBMC samples and to 120,000 templates for tissue samples. Clonality was defined as one minus Pielou's evenness. Tissue-enriched TCRs were identified by differential abundance testing using productive amino-acid clonotypes, minimum total count 5 and alpha 0.1. The Jaccard Index and the Morisita Overlap Index were used to quantify repertoire overlap between compartments. GLIPH clustered TCR beta CDR3s with public tetramer-defined viral CDR3s; viral motifs required at least three viral sequences plus V-gene enrichment. TCRdb limited this immuneACCESS table to in-frame rearrangements with V and J called. A share of clones is missing; checked studies link under half to unresolved V genes, and the rest is unexplained. That table furnishes V, J and clone size, whereas the DNA furnished D and trimming. The sample data list fewer than 100,000 clones, and 87% of these were observed just once. The ten biggest clones cover more than 14% of the sample.

The source of the sample is a study of T cells in localized non-small cell lung cancer (dated by TCRdb to the early 2020s). Notes on the research overall: Comparing tumors with uninvolved tumor-adjacent lungs, the study looked at the T cell repertoires of around 250 patients with early-stage NSCLC. Of the NSCLC patients, 120 to 150 were male and roughly 110 were female, and the mean age was roughly 61 years. The cohort comprised around 250 treatment-naïve NSCLC patients with resected, localized lung tumors. Study-wide findings and limitations: Since the design was exploratory, TCR variables were selected using unadjusted p-values with no false-discovery rate correction. A median of roughly 60 of the top 100 tumor clones were detected in paired uninvolved adjacent lung, and some 28 of these tumor clones were also found among the top 100 clones of the paired uninvolved adjacent lung. Longer overall survival was associated with higher T cell density in blood, whereas shorter survival was associated with higher clonality in adjacent lung. Uninvolved tumor-adjacent lung showed the highest T cell clonality, higher than tumor, which suggests more focused antigenic responses in the adjacent lung. Multi-region tumor sequencing was not performed, so intratumor heterogeneity could not be excluded.

At diagnosis, peripheral blood, uninvolved tumor-adjacent lung and tumor were collected and were preserved as a mix of fresh-frozen and FFPE material. For TCR repertoire profiling, blood samples were analyzed as peripheral blood mononuclear cells. The CDR3 runs 15 amino acids, cysteine and phenylalanine included. Only CDR3 DNA is held: 45 bases, read in frame from base 1. Trimming leaves V shorter by 2 bases and J shorter by 7 bases, with the junction holding 12 bases beyond the gene matches. CDR1 and CDR2 are drawn from the germline V gene (reference sequence): GTSNPN, SVGIG. The receptor chain draws on TRBV30 and TRBJ1-1; 8 of the junction bases match TRBD1. This clonotype originated in a man aged 35 to 70 with stage I squamous cell lung carcinoma. The sequences come from peripheral blood, collected before any cancer treatment. The nucleotide sequence reads as follows: TGTGCCTGGAGTTGGACAGGGAAGATTGGCGGTGAAGCTTTCTTT. Translation gives CAWSWTGKIGGEAFF. The reference TRBV30 and TRBJ1-1 proteins fill in what lies around the CDR3, so the full variable domain reads SQTIHQWPATLVQPVGSPLSLECTVEGTSNPNLYWYRQAAGRGLQLLFYSVGIGQISSEVPQNLSASRPQDRQFILSSKKLLLSDSGFYLCAWSWTGKIGGEAFFGQGTRLTVV.